What follows are 10 T cell receptor beta chains derived from one specimen sequenced in a study of T cell responses to AZD1222 COVID-19 vaccine. Sequenced by immunoSEQ multiplex PCR; TCRdb stores in-frame clones only, minus some. The sample records fewer than 140,000 clones, 85% to 90% being singletons. This specimen was peripheral blood, taken on day 0 of AZD1222 vaccination. All receptors derive from an adult in good health.

The chain combines TRBV5-1 with TRBJ2-1; TRBD2 aligns across 11 bases. V was pared by 3 bases and J by 2 bases, with 7 bases of the junction left unmatched. The CDR3 consists of 17 residues. Germline CDR1 SGHRS, CDR2 YFSETQ. The CDR3 nucleotides read TGCGCCAGCAGCTCGGCCGAACTAGCGGGAGCCTACAATGAGCAGTTCTTC. Translation: CASSSAELAGAYNEQFF.

This chain connects TRBV3-1 (or the pseudogene TRBV3-2) to TRBJ2-3; 13 nucleotides agree with TRBD2. CDR1 LGHDT and CDR2 YNNKEL come from the germline V gene (reference sequence). The CDR3 has 18 amino acids. J lost 2 bases, V lost 1 base, and 6 bases had no gene match. The CDR3 DNA is TGTGCCAGCAGCCAAGTCGGGACTAGCGGGATGGCCACAGATACGCAGTATTTT. Its protein is CASSQVGTSGMATDTQYF.

V and J are TRBV28 and TRBJ1-4, with 12 bases identical to TRBD1. This CDR3 region has 17 residues. The trim removed 6 bases at V and 2 bases at J, leaving 7 bases unmatched. Per the germline V gene, CDR1 is MDHEN and CDR2 is SYDVKM. CDR3 sequence (DNA): TGTGCCAGCAGGCCCTCGGGACAGGGGGCCACTAATGAAAAACTGTTTTTT. Amino acid sequence: CASRPSGQGATNEKLFF.

This chain connects TRBV6-5 to TRBJ1-2; 8 nucleotides align to TRBD1. The CDR3 is 15 amino acids. Germline CDR1 reads MNHEY; CDR2 reads SVGAGI. Trimming took 0 bases from V and 7 from J; bases not matched to a gene: 7. DNA for the CDR3: TGTGCCAGCAGTTACTCAACAGGGGGAACGTTTGGCTACACCTTC. Translating it yields CASSYSTGGTFGYTF.

The gene calls are TRBV9 and TRBJ1-2; the D is unclear. Per the germline V gene, CDR1 is SGDLS and CDR2 is YYNGEE. V was pared by 0 bases and J by 1 base, with 13 bases between. The CDR3 length is 16 residues. CDR3 DNA: TGTGCCAGCAGCGTAGCGGGCCAACGCATTAACTATGGCTACACCTTC. Its translation: CASSVAGQRINYGYTF.

This clone was counted only a few times. The chain has TRBV5-1 and TRBJ1-1; the match to TRBD1 covers 8 bases. The CDR3 is 17 residues long. Looked up from germline, CDR1 is SGHRS and CDR2 is YFSETQ. V shed 0 bases, J shed 5 bases, and the junction held 12 bases outside the gene matches. This chain's CDR3 is CASSLDLLLTGGTEAFF. The CDR3 coding sequence is TGCGCCAGCAGCTTGGACCTTTTACTCACAGGGGGAACTGAAGCTTTCTTT.

The V and J genes are TRBV3-1 (or the pseudogene TRBV3-2) and TRBJ1-2, with a possible D match to TRBD1 (5 bases). The CDR3 runs to 13 residues. Trimming took off 1 base at V and 8 bases at J, with 11 bases between the two ends. Germline lookup yields CDR1 LGHDT and CDR2 YNNKEL (reference sequence). For the CDR3, the DNA is TGTGCCAGCAGCCAAGTTAGGCGGGACGGCTACACCTTC. Protein: CASSQVRRDGYTF.

Only a few counts were recorded for this clone. The V call is TRBV7-9, the J call TRBJ2-7, with TRBD2 matching 7 bases. Trimming took 5 bases from V and 3 from J; bases not matched to a gene: 7. This CDR3 has 14 residues. Germline CDR1 is SEHNR and CDR2 is FQNEAQ (reference sequence). Here the CDR3 reads CASSPRSGVYEQYF. CDR3 nucleotides: TGTGCCAGCAGCCCTAGGAGCGGGGTCTACGAGCAGTACTTC.

The chain carries TRBV25-1 and TRBJ2-1; 10 bases are shared with TRBD2. This CDR3 has 18 residues. The V gene's germline CDR1 is MGHDK and CDR2 SYGVNS. Germline trimming cut 7 bases from V and 6 bases from J; bases unmatched to any gene: 18. CDR3 nucleotide sequence: TGTGCCAGCAAGGGTCATCTTGGGCTAGCGGGAGTCTGCAATGAGCAGTTCTTC. Encoded protein: CASKGHLGLAGVCNEQFF.

This rearrangement joins TRBV30 to TRBJ2-1; 7 bases are shared with TRBD2. CDR3 length equals 15 residues. J gave up 5 bases and V 3 bases, and 10 bases lay outside the gene matches. The germline V gene encodes CDR1 GTSNPN and CDR2 SVGIG (reference sequence). The CDR3 region has the DNA TGTGCCTGGAGGTATGGGCGGGAGTTAAACAATGAGCAGTTCTTC. Protein product: CAWRYGRELNNEQFF.